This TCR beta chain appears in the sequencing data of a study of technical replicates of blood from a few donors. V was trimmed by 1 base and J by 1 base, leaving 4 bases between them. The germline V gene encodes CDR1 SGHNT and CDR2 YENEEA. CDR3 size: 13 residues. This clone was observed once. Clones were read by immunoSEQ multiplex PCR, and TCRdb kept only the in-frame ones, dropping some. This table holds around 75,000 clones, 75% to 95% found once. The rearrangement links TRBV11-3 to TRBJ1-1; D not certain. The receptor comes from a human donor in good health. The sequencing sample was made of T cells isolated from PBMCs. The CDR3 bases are TGTGCCAGCAGCTTAGCCCGGAACACTGAAGCTTTCTTT. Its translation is CASSLARNTEAFF.